Listed here are 20 T cell receptor beta chains from one sample, sequenced in a study of T cell responses to AZD1222 COVID-19 vaccine. This table comes from immunoSEQ multiplex PCR, and its TCRdb copy is limited to in-frame clones, with some not included. The profile covers approximately 110,000 clones, with over 85% appearing a single time and less than 2.5% taken by the ten largest. The sample consisted of peripheral blood, taken on day 0 of AZD1222 vaccination. Source of these receptors: an adult in good health.

This clone has more than one count but fewer than ten. The V and J genes are TRBV4-2 and TRBJ2-3; 11 nucleotides agree with TRBD2. The CDR3 runs to 16 residues. Germline loops: CDR1 LGHNA, CDR2 YNFKEQ. V lost 0 bases and J lost 4; bases outside the gene matches: 3. CDR3 residues: CASSQDSGRGADTQYF. The CDR3 coding sequence is TGTGCCAGCAGCCAAGATAGCGGGAGGGGGGCAGATACGCAGTATTTT.

The chain links TRBV11-2 to TRBJ1-2; TRBD1 matches 7 bases. From germline, CDR1 is SGHAT and CDR2 FQNNGV. The CDR3 is made up of 14 amino acids. Germline trimming cut 2 bases from V and 0 bases from J; bases unmatched to any gene: 0. As DNA, the CDR3 is TGTGCCAGCAGCTTACAGGGGGCTAACTATGGCTACACCTTC. Protein sequence: CASSLQGANYGYTF.

This chain uses TRBV29-1 with TRBJ1-2, with TRBD1 matching 8 bases. V lost 5 bases and J lost 2; bases outside the gene matches: 4. The CDR3 has 13 amino acids. Looked up from germline, CDR1 is SQVTM and CDR2 is ANQGSEA. The CDR3 DNA is TGCAGCGTTCCGACAGGGGTGAACTATGGCTACACCTTC. Protein: CSVPTGVNYGYTF.

The chain joins TRBV5-6 to TRBJ1-1, with D unclear. Germline V gives CDR1 SGHDT, CDR2 YYEEEE. The length of the CDR3 is 13 residues. The germline V and J ends were trimmed by 0 bases and 0 bases, with 3 bases remaining between them. Here the CDR3 reads CASSLELNTEAFF. The CDR3 bases are TGTGCCAGCAGCTTGGAGTTGAACACTGAAGCTTTCTTT.

This rearrangement joins TRBV18 to TRBJ1-5; D is undetermined. The CDR3 totals 16 residues. From germline, CDR1 is KGHSH and CDR2 LQKENI. With 3 bases removed from V and 4 bases from J, the gap between germline ends came to 16 bases. The CDR3 region is CASSPGHGNRNQPQHF. As DNA, the CDR3 is TGTGCCAGCTCACCGGGCCACGGCAATCGGAATCAGCCCCAGCATTTT.

The chain uses TRBV9 and TRBJ1-3; D might be TRBD1 (6 bases). Germline CDR1 and CDR2: SGDLS and YYNGEE. V gave up 3 bases and J gave up 0 bases, with 13 bases separating them. This CDR3 is built from 16 residues. The CDR3 DNA follows: TGTGCCAGCAGCGCGGACAGACTTGACTCTGGAAACACCATATATTTT. It specifies CASSADRLDSGNTIYF.

The chain couples TRBV7-9 to TRBJ2-7, with a tentative D call TRBD2 (7 bases). Trimming took 4 bases from V and 9 from J, leaving 10 bases between them. This CDR3 has 11 amino acids. From germline, CDR1 is SEHNR and CDR2 FQNEAQ (reference sequence). CDR3 amino acids: CASSSGGLQYF. DNA for the CDR3: TGTGCCAGCAGCTCCGGGGGGCTGCAGTACTTC.

The chain employs TRBV27 and TRBJ2-7; perhaps TRBD1 as D (6 bases). CDR3 size: 16 residues. V lost 8 bases, J lost 4 bases, and 24 bases lay in between. CDR1 is MNHEY, CDR2 SMNVEV, per germline (reference sequence). The chain's CDR3 is CASSPRATGDKYEQYF. The CDR3 bases are TGTGCCAGCTCTCCCCGCGCGACAGGTGATAAATACGAGCAGTACTTC.

This clone showed up just a few times. This sequence joins TRBV19 and TRBJ1-4; no clear D. In germline, CDR1 is LNHDA, CDR2 SQIVND (reference sequence). V shed 5 bases and J shed 4 bases, with 14 bases lying between them. The CDR3 runs to 15 residues. CDR3 bases: TGTGCCAGTAGTTCCGGATGGATCGATAATGAAAAACTGTTTTTT. This codes for CASSSGWIDNEKLFF.

The chain joins TRBV2 to TRBJ1-1, with unresolved D. The CDR3 is 14 residues long. The germline V and J ends were trimmed by 6 bases and 6 bases, with 17 bases remaining between them. In germline, CDR1 is SNHLY, CDR2 FYNNEI. CDR3 protein: CASRGDADVAEAFF. The DNA for the CDR3 is TGTGCCAGCAGGGGAGATGCGGACGTGGCTGAAGCTTTCTTT.

This chain connects TRBV2 to TRBJ1-3; D uncertain. CDR1 and CDR2 from the germline V gene are SNHLY and FYNNEI. This CDR3 has 13 amino acids. Trimming left V 6 bases short and J 0 bases short, with 6 bases between. The CDR3 DNA follows: TGTGCCAGCAGGAGGGACTCTGGAAACACCATATATTTT. Translated: CASRRDSGNTIYF. The variable domain in full, with the rest retrieved from reference TRBV2 and TRBJ1-3, is EPEVTQTPSHQVTQMGQEVILRCVPISNHLYFYWYRQILGQKVEFLVSFYNNEISEKSEIFDDQFSVERPDGSNFTLKIRSTKLEDSAMYFCASRRDSGNTIYFGEGSWLTVV.

This chain uses TRBV6-5 with TRBJ1-1; 10 bases are a match to TRBD1. V was pared by 3 bases and J by 4 bases, with 2 bases of the junction left unmatched. This CDR3 spans 14 amino acids. The germline gives CDR1 MNHEY, CDR2 SVGAGI. The CDR3 bases are TGTGCCAGCAGTTATGACAGGGGGCTCACTGAAGCTTTCTTT. This codes for CASSYDRGLTEAFF.

This clone showed up just once. This chain joins TRBV6-5 and TRBJ1-6, with TRBD1 matching over 9 bases. This CDR3 has 14 amino acids. CDR1 and CDR2 from the germline V gene are MNHEY and SVGAGI. V trimming: 6 bases; J trimming: 13 bases; junction bases outside the gene matches: 10. The CDR3 region has the DNA TGTGCCAGCAGGACGGTACAGGGGGCGCGTCCCCTCCACTTT. It is translated as CASRTVQGARPLHF.

The chain links TRBV5-1 to TRBJ1-1; TRBD1 is a possible D gene (5 bases). The CDR3 is made up of 13 amino acids. With 0 bases removed from V and 5 bases from J, the gap between germline ends came to 8 bases. CDR1 is SGHRS, CDR2 YFSETQ, per germline. The CDR3 nucleotides are TGCGCCAGCAGCTTGGAATGGGGGACTGAAGCTTTCTTT. Translation: CASSLEWGTEAFF.

The chain links TRBV5-1 to TRBJ2-1, with a tentative D call TRBD2 (5 bases). Germline lookup yields CDR1 SGHRS and CDR2 YFSETQ. The V gene lost 6 bases and the J gene lost 0 bases, with 16 bases spanning the gap. CDR3 length equals 16 residues. CDR3 loop: CASTLVSGSSYNEQFF. The CDR3 DNA reads TGCGCCAGCACCCTTGTGTCGGGATCCTCCTACAATGAGCAGTTCTTC.

The CDR3 is CASSLPARKNTEAFF. DNA of the CDR3: TGTGCCAGCAGCTTACCGGCCAGAAAGAACACTGAAGCTTTCTTT. The genes are TRBV7-9 and TRBJ1-1; no reliable D call. Trimming removed 2 bases from V and 1 base from J, with 11 bases in between. CDR1 is SEHNR, CDR2 FQNEAQ, per germline (reference sequence). This CDR3 comprises 15 residues. The whole variable domain, filled in from reference TRBV7-9 and TRBJ1-1, reads DTGVSQNPRHKITKRGQNVTFRCDPISEHNRLYWYRQTLGQGPEFLTYFQNEAQLEKSRLLSDRFSAERPKGSFSTLEIQRTEQGDSAMYLCASSLPARKNTEAFFGQGTRLTVV.

This chain uses TRBV18 with TRBJ2-7; TRBD2 might be the D (5 bases). There are 14 residues in the CDR3. Germline CDR1 reads KGHSH; CDR2 reads LQKENI. V was cut by 1 base and J by 6 bases, with 13 bases left in between. The CDR3 protein is CASSPRSGEGEQYF. CDR3 in DNA: TGTGCCAGCTCACCACGGTCCGGGGAAGGCGAGCAGTACTTC. The full variable domain, its missing parts supplied by reference TRBV18 and TRBJ2-7, is NAGVMQNPRHLVRRRGQEARLRCSPMKGHSHVYWYRQLPEEGLKFMVYLQKENIIDESGMPKERFSAEFPKEGPSILRIQQVVRGDSAAYFCASSPRSGEGEQYFGPGTRLTVT.

J is TRBJ2-3 and V is TRBV18, with D perhaps matching TRBD2 (5 bases). Trimming removed 6 bases from V and 9 bases from J, with 13 bases in between. The CDR3 extends over 12 amino acids. Germline V gene lookup returns CDR1 KGHSH and CDR2 LQKENI. CDR3 in amino acids: CASSPSSGTQYF. The DNA of the CDR3 is TGTGCCAGCTCCCCGTCCTCGGGGACGCAGTATTTT.

The chain employs TRBV10-3 and TRBJ2-7; 12 nucleotides match TRBD1. The CDR3 sequence is 14 residues long. From germline, CDR1 is ENHRY and CDR2 SYGVKD. V dropped 5 bases and J dropped 6; count of bases not matched to a gene: 5. The CDR3: CAISTGQGAGEQYF. The CDR3 DNA is TGTGCCATCAGTACGGGACAGGGGGCTGGCGAGCAGTACTTC.

This chain uses TRBV6-1 with TRBJ1-1; perhaps TRBD1 as D (5 bases). The V gene lost 6 bases and the J gene lost 6 bases, with 23 bases spanning the gap. The germline gives CDR1 MNHNS, CDR2 SASEGT. The CDR3 runs to 16 residues. CDR3 coding DNA: TGTGCCAGCAGCGAACCAAACAGGAGGAGGACCGCTGAAGCTTTCTTT. It codes for CASSEPNRRRTAEAFF.